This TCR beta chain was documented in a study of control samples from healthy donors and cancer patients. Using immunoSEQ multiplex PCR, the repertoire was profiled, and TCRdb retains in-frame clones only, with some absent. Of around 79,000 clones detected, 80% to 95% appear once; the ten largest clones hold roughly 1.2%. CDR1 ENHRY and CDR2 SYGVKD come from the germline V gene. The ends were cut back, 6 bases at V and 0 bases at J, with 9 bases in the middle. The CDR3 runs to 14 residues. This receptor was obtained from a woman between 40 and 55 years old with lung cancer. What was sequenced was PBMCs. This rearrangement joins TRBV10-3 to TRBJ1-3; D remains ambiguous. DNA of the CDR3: TGTGCCATCAGCGTGGACTTCTCTGGAAACACCATATATTTT. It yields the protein CAISVDFSGNTIYF.